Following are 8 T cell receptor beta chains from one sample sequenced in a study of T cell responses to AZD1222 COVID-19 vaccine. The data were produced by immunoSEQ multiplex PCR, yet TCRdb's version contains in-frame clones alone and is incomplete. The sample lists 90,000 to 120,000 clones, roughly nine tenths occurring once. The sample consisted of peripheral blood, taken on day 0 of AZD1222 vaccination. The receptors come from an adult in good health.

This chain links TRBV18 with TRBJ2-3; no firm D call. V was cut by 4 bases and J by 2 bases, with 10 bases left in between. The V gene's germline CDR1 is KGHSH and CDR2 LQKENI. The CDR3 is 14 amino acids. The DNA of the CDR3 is TGTGCCAGCTCACTACTCGACAACACAGATACGCAGTATTTT. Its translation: CASSLLDNTDTQYF.

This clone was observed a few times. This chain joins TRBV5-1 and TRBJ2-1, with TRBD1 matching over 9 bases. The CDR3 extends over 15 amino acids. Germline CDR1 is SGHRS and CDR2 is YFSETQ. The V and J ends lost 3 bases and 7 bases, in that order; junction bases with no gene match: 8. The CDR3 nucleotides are TGCGCCAGCAGCTCCGGGGACAGGGTCGGGAATGAGCAGTTCTTC. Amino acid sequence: CASSSGDRVGNEQFF.

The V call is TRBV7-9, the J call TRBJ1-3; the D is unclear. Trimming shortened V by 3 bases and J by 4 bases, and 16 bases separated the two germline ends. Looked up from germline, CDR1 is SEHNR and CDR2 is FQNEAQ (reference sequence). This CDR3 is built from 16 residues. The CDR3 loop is CASSFARGGAGNTIYF. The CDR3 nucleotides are TGTGCCAGCAGCTTTGCCCGGGGTGGAGCAGGAAACACCATATATTTT.

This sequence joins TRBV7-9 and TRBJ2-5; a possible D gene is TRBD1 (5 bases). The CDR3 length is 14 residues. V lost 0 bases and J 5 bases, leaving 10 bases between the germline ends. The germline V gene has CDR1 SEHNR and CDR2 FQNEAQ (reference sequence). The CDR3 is CASSLAGARETQYF. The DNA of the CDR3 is TGTGCCAGCAGCTTAGCTGGGGCAAGGGAGACCCAGTACTTC.

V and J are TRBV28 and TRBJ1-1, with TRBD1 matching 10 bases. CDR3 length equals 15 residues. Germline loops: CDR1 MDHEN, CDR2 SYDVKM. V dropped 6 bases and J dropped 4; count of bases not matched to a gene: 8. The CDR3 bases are TGTGCCAGCAGCCACTCGACAGGGGGCGGCACTGAAGCTTTCTTT. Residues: CASSHSTGGGTEAFF.

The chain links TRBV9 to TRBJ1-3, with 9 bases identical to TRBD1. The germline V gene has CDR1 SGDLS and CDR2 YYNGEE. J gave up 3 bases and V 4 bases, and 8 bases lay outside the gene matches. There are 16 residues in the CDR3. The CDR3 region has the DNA TGTGCCAGCAGCCCCCAGGACAGGGGATTTGGAAACACCATATATTTT. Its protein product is CASSPQDRGFGNTIYF.

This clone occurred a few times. The chain's CDR3 is CASSPGQGVYEQYF. The CDR3 bases are TGTGCCAGCAGCCCGGGACAGGGGGTCTACGAGCAGTACTTC. V and J are TRBV5-4 and TRBJ2-7, with 11 bases identical to TRBD1. The V gene's germline CDR1 is SGHNT and CDR2 YYREEE (reference sequence). CDR3 length: 14 residues. J lost 3 bases, V lost 4 bases, and 3 bases had no gene match.

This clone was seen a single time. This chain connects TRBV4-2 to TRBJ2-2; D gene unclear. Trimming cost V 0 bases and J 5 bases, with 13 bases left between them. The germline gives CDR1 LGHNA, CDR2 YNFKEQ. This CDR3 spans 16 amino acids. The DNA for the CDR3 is TGTGCCAGCAGCCAAGATGCGACTCTGGGGACCGGGGAGCTGTTTTTT. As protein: CASSQDATLGTGELFF.